This T cell receptor beta chain was observed in a study of cytomegalovirus exposure and HLA in healthy donors. Primers: 60 Vbeta forward and 13 Jbeta reverse. Assay used: immunoSEQ multiplex PCR; TCRdb lists only in-frame clones, some missing. The table includes 85,000 to 100,000 clones, roughly 82% detected once. This clone was seen a few times. CDR1 SEHNR and CDR2 FQNEAQ come from the germline V gene (reference sequence). Between the trimmed V and J ends, which lost 3 bases and 3 bases, there was a span of 12 bases. The CDR3 covers 15 residues. The chain combines TRBV7-9 with TRBJ1-5, with D possibly matching TRBD1 (5 bases). The TCR comes from a human donor in good health. Sequencing was done on a sample of PBMCs. The CDR3, as DNA: TGTGCCAGCAGCTTGTATGGCAGGGACAATCAGCCCCAGCATTTT. Encoded protein: CASSLYGRDNQPQHF.